This TCR beta chain was retrieved from a study of T cell repertoires in cytomegalovirus infection. At the level of the study: Matching HLA type, along with CMV infection, was indicated by public TCR beta signatures.

Study results and limitations: Cumulative frequency (of public TCR beta family members) identified carriers of CMV plus the relevant HLA. What dominated the ex vivo response were HLA-C-restricted CMV-specific TCR beta clonotypes.

To note about this clonotype: The antigen is undetermined.

TCRdb reprocessed the reads with MiXCR, giving one entry per CDR3 protein. The profile shows roughly 640,000 distinct CDR3 sequences, more than 20% of them singletons. The specimen sequenced was CD8+ T cells from PBMCs. This TCR was sampled from a human donor in good health (CMV status not recorded). Some clones in this sample may be carry-over from other donors' samples.

CDR3 sequence (DNA): TGTGCCAGTAGTATGGGAGGGGGGGCCAACGTCCTGACTTTC. It encodes CASSMGGGANVLTF. The chain combines TRBV19 with TRBJ2-6, with 7 nucleotides matching TRBD2. Germline V gene lookup returns CDR1 LNHDA and CDR2 SQIVND (reference sequence). Trimming at V came to 3 bases and at J to 4 bases, leaving 0 bases not matched to a gene. The CDR3 length is 14 residues.